These 25 T cell receptor beta chains came from one sample sequenced in a study of pediatric ulcerative colitis. Data came from immunoSEQ multiplex PCR; TCRdb stores just in-frame clones and leaves some out. The data show about 40,000 clones, roughly 82% seen once. One to two pinch biopsies were taken from the rectum during colonoscopy. Sequencing was done on a sample of gut tissue. These receptors all come from a boy aged 5 to 17 with severe ulcerative colitis.

This rearrangement joins TRBV2 to TRBJ2-3, with D tentatively TRBD2 (7 bases). Germline assignment: CDR1 SNHLY and CDR2 FYNNEI. Trimming shortened V by 8 bases and J by 4 bases, and 16 bases separated the two germline ends. CDR3 length equals 14 residues. CDR3 sequence reads: CASGLGGPADTQYF. For the CDR3, the DNA is TGTGCCAGCGGCTTGGGGGGGCCGGCAGATACGCAGTATTTT.

This chain joins TRBV11-1 and TRBJ1-1; D is undetermined. CDR1 SGHAT and CDR2 FQDESV come from the germline V gene (reference sequence). Deletions cut 7 bases from V and 1 base from J, with 16 bases between. The CDR3 totals 15 residues. The CDR3 region is CASIRAGDKNTEAFF. CDR3 bases: TGTGCCAGCATCCGGGCAGGAGATAAGAACACTGAAGCTTTCTTT.

This chain connects TRBV6-6 to TRBJ1-6; 8 bases are a match to TRBD1. CDR1 and CDR2 from the germline V gene are MNHNY and SVGAGI (reference sequence). V lost 4 bases, J lost 7 bases, and 3 bases stayed unmatched. This CDR3 contains 14 residues. In nucleotides, the CDR3 is TGTGCCAGCAGTTCCGGGACAGGCAATTCACCCCTCCACTTT. Its translation: CASSSGTGNSPLHF.

The rearrangement links TRBV7-9 to TRBJ1-6; 7 nucleotides match TRBD1. Germline V lookup: CDR1 SEHNR, CDR2 FQNEAQ (reference sequence). Trimming cost V 6 bases and J 6 bases; bases outside gene matches: 5. There are 14 residues in the CDR3. The CDR3 DNA reads as TGTGCCAGCAGTAGGGACAGCCCTAATTCACCCCTCCACTTT. Its translation is CASSRDSPNSPLHF.

This clone was observed a single time. The V gene is TRBV5-4, the J gene TRBJ1-6, with TRBD1 matching 7 bases. This CDR3 has 17 amino acids. The germline CDR1 and CDR2 sequences are SGHNT and YYREEE (reference sequence). Trimming took 3 bases from V and 7 from J; bases not matched to a gene: 13. The CDR3 region is CASSSASRDSVNSPLHF. The CDR3 nucleotides are TGTGCCAGCAGCTCCGCGTCCCGGGACAGCGTAAATTCACCCCTCCACTTT.

This chain's CDR3 is CASSPYNRVNEKLFF. CDR3 nucleotides: TGTGCCAGCTCACCATACAACAGGGTTAATGAAAAACTGTTTTTT. The chain has TRBV18 and TRBJ1-4, with D perhaps TRBD1 (6 bases). This CDR3 region has 15 residues. V was cut by 2 bases and J by 4 bases, with 11 bases left in between. Germline V gene lookup returns CDR1 KGHSH and CDR2 LQKENI.

The chain joins TRBV4-1 to TRBJ1-5, with a tentative D call TRBD1 (6 bases). The germline V and J ends were trimmed by 5 bases and 4 bases, with 15 bases remaining between them. Germline V gene data show CDR1 as MGHRA and CDR2 as YSYEKL. There are 15 residues in the CDR3. CDR3 coding DNA: TGCGCCAGCAGCGGGGAACAGGGCCGGAATCAGCCCCAGCATTTT. Translating it yields CASSGEQGRNQPQHF.

This clone has just one count. V usage is TRBV18 and J usage is TRBJ1-6; maybe TRBD1 (5 bases). CDR1 is KGHSH and CDR2 is LQKENI in the germline V gene. V shed 8 bases and J shed 5 bases, with 16 bases lying between them. The CDR3 has 15 residues. The CDR3 here is CASAPQGSNNSPLHF. CDR3 sequence (DNA): TGTGCCAGCGCGCCCCAGGGATCCAATAATTCACCCCTCCACTTT.

Only a few counts were recorded for this clone. The CDR3 is CASSYPEGRDREQYF. CDR3 nucleotide sequence: TGTGCCAGCAGTTACCCAGAGGGGCGGGACCGGGAGCAGTACTTC. The chain employs TRBV6-6 and TRBJ2-7; the D gene is possibly TRBD2 (6 bases). The length of the CDR3 is 15 residues. Germline loops: CDR1 MNHNY, CDR2 SVGAGI (reference sequence). Trimming cost V 2 bases and J 7 bases, with 18 bases left between them.

The CDR3 DNA reads TGTGCCAGTTATGACTGGCGAGTGGGCACAGATACGCAGTATTTT. Its protein product is CASYDWRVGTDTQYF. The J gene is TRBJ2-3, the V gene TRBV6-6; D not resolved. The germline gives CDR1 MNHNY, CDR2 SVGAGI (reference sequence). The CDR3 loop spans 15 amino acids. Trimming took 9 bases from V and 1 from J, leaving 17 bases between them.

The chain is built from TRBV7-9 and TRBJ2-3; D possibly corresponds to TRBD2 (6 bases). Trimming took 2 bases from V and 1 from J, leaving 10 bases between them. Germline loops: CDR1 SEHNR, CDR2 FQNEAQ (reference sequence). This CDR3 has 15 amino acids. The CDR3 DNA reads as TGTGCCAGCAGCTTAATGGGCGGGGGCACAGATACGCAGTATTTT. Protein product: CASSLMGGGTDTQYF.

V and J are TRBV19 and TRBJ2-2, with D possibly TRBD1 on 6 matching bases. Germline CDR1 is LNHDA and CDR2 is SQIVND (reference sequence). V lost 2 bases, J lost 6 bases, and 7 bases lay in between. This CDR3 comprises 13 residues. CDR3 protein: CASSITGSGELFF. For the CDR3, the DNA is TGTGCCAGTAGTATAACAGGGTCCGGGGAGCTGTTTTTT. Combining the CDR3 with reference TRBV19 and TRBJ2-2 gives the whole variable domain DGGITQSPKYLFRKEGQNVTLSCEQNLNHDAMYWYRQDPGQGLRLIYYSQIVNDFQKGDIAEGYSVSREKKESFPLTVTSAQKNPTAFYLCASSITGSGELFFGEGSRLTVL.

The V gene is TRBV19, the J gene TRBJ2-2; D not resolved. The CDR3 is 15 amino acids. The germline CDR1 and CDR2 sequences are LNHDA and SQIVND (reference sequence). Trimming took off 3 bases at V and 6 bases at J, with 14 bases between the two ends. CDR3 in DNA: TGTGCCAGTAGTATGGGCAGGCTGTTGGCCGGGGAGCTGTTTTTT. Protein sequence: CASSMGRLLAGELFF.

The chain carries TRBV9 and TRBJ2-7, with D hard to call. V was shortened by 0 bases and J by 1 base, with 5 bases between the two germline ends. The length of the CDR3 is 13 residues. CDR1 SGDLS and CDR2 YYNGEE come from the germline V gene. The CDR3 nucleotides are TGTGCCAGCAGCGTAGGCGGATCCTACGAGCAGTACTTC. This codes for CASSVGGSYEQYF. The full variable domain, with the rest looked up from reference TRBV9 and TRBJ2-7, is DSGVTQTPKHLITATGQRVTLRCSPRSGDLSVYWYQQSLDQGLQFLIQYYNGEERAKGNILERFSAQQFPDLHSELNLSSLELGDSALYFCASSVGGSYEQYFGPGTRLTVT.

The CDR3 DNA reads TGCAGCGTCGAGACAGAGGGAAGCAATCAGCCCCAGCATTTT. Residues: CSVETEGSNQPQHF. V and J are TRBV29-1 and TRBJ1-5; TRBD1 is a possible D gene (5 bases). The V and J ends lost 6 bases and 1 base respectively, with 13 bases between them. The CDR3 spans 14 residues. The germline gives CDR1 SQVTM, CDR2 ANQGSEA. The entire variable domain, with the rest obtained from reference TRBV29-1 and TRBJ1-5, is as follows: SAVISQKPSRDICQRGTSLTIQCQVDSQVTMMFWYRQQPGQSLTLIATANQGSEATYESGFVIDKFPISRPNLTFSTLTVSNMSPEDSSIYLCSVETEGSNQPQHFGDGTRLSIL.

This chain joins TRBV18 and TRBJ2-7; D call uncertain. The CDR3 spans 13 residues. Germline V gives CDR1 KGHSH, CDR2 LQKENI. Trimming took off 1 base at V and 6 bases at J, with 10 bases between the two ends. The CDR3 coding sequence is TGTGCCAGCTCACCACTGAGAGAATCCGAGCAGTACTTC. Amino acid sequence: CASSPLRESEQYF.

This clone has just one count. The V call is TRBV29-1, the J call TRBJ2-2, with D possibly being TRBD1 (6 bases). The germline gives CDR1 SQVTM, CDR2 ANQGSEA. With 5 bases removed from V and 1 base from J, the gap between germline ends came to 8 bases. The CDR3 spans 13 residues. The CDR3, as DNA: TGCAGCGTTAAACAGGGGAACACCGGGGAGCTGTTTTTT. As protein: CSVKQGNTGELFF.

The chain carries TRBV7-8 and TRBJ2-7, with D unresolved. Trimming cost V 0 bases and J 0 bases, with 9 bases left between them. The CDR3 is 15 residues long. The germline V gene has CDR1 SGHVS and CDR2 FQNEAQ. This CDR3 reads CASSLAIGSSYEQYF. The CDR3 DNA reads TGTGCCAGCAGCTTAGCGATCGGCAGCTCCTACGAGCAGTACTTC.

This sequence joins TRBV7-9 and TRBJ1-5, with D possibly matching TRBD1 (5 bases). Germline V gene lookup returns CDR1 SEHNR and CDR2 FQNEAQ (reference sequence). There are 15 residues in the CDR3. Trimming removed 1 base at V and 1 base at J, with 8 bases between. The CDR3 sequence: CASSLVGGSNQPQHF. The CDR3 DNA is TGTGCCAGCAGCTTAGTTGGGGGAAGCAATCAGCCCCAGCATTTT.

The chain combines TRBV4-1 with TRBJ1-2; D is uncertain. Germline loops: CDR1 MGHRA, CDR2 YSYEKL. V was trimmed by 0 bases and J by 7 bases, leaving 21 bases between them. CDR3 length: 17 residues. The CDR3 is CASSQDSLLVGMGGYTF. In DNA, the CDR3 is TGCGCCAGCAGCCAAGACTCACTGCTGGTCGGGATGGGTGGCTACACCTTC.

The rearrangement links TRBV5-1 to TRBJ1-1; the D is unclear. In germline, CDR1 is SGHRS, CDR2 YFSETQ. The CDR3 totals 14 residues. Trimming shortened V by 0 bases and J by 0 bases, and 6 bases separated the two germline ends. The CDR3 is CASSLGSVNTEAFF. The CDR3 region has the DNA TGCGCCAGCAGCTTGGGTTCAGTGAACACTGAAGCTTTCTTT.

The V gene is TRBV2, the J gene TRBJ2-6, with no clear D. The CDR3 length is 19 residues. Germline values: CDR1 SNHLY, CDR2 FYNNEI. The V gene lost 6 bases and the J gene lost 0 bases, with 21 bases spanning the gap. The DNA for the CDR3 is TGTGCCAGCAGCGAACTACTGGTGGACCGCAGCTCTGGGGCCAACGTCCTGACTTTC. Protein: CASSELLVDRSSGANVLTF.

The chain employs TRBV25-1 and TRBJ1-3; a weak D match, TRBD1 (5 bases). Germline CDR1 and CDR2: MGHDK and SYGVNS. The CDR3 extends over 13 amino acids. The V end lost 10 bases, the J end lost 4 bases, and 14 bases lay between the germline ends. Here the CDR3 DNA reads TGTGCCACAGGGCACCTGGCGGGAAACACCATATATTTT. Its translation is CATGHLAGNTIYF. The entire variable domain, with the rest obtained from reference TRBV25-1 and TRBJ1-3, is as follows: EADIYQTPRYLVIGTGKKITLECSQTMGHDKMYWYQQDPGMELHLIHYSYGVNSTEKGDLSSESTVSRIRTEHFPLTLESARPSHTSQYLCATGHLAGNTIYFGEGSWLTVV.

This clone was seen only once. This chain's CDR3 is CASSVAPGTGGFYGYTF. CDR3 nucleotides: TGTGCCAGCAGCGTAGCCCCAGGGACAGGGGGATTCTATGGCTACACCTTC. This chain links TRBV9 with TRBJ1-2, with TRBD1 identical over 11 bases. This CDR3 has 17 amino acids. V was clipped by 0 bases and J by 4 bases; unmatched bases: 8. Germline-derived CDR1 and CDR2 are SGDLS and YYNGEE.

The CDR3 bases are TGTGCCAGCAGCCCCGACCCACTGGTCTACGAGCAGTACTTC. This sequence encodes CASSPDPLVYEQYF. This chain uses TRBV5-4 with TRBJ2-7; no clear D gene. CDR1 is SGHNT, CDR2 YYREEE, per germline (reference sequence). Trimming took off 4 bases at V and 3 bases at J, with 14 bases between the two ends. This CDR3 has 14 residues.